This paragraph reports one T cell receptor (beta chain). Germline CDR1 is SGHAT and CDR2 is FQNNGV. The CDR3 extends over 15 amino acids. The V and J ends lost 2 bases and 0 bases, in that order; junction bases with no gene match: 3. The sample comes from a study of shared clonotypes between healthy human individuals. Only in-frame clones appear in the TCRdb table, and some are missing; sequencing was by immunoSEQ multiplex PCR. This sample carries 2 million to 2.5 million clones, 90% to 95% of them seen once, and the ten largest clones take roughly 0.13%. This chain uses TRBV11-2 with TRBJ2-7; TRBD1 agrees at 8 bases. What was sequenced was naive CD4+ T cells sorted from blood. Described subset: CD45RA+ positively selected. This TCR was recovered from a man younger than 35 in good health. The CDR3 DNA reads TGTGCCAGCAGCTTATGGGACAGGACCTCCTACGAGCAGTACTTC. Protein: CASSLWDRTSYEQYF.